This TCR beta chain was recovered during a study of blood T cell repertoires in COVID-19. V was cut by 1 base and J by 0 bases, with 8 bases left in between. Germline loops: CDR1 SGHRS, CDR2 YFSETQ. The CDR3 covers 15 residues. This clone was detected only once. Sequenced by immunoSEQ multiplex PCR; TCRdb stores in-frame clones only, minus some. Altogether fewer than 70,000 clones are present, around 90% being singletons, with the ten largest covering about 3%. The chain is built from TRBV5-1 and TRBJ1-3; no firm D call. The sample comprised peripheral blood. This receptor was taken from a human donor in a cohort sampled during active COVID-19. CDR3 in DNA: TGCGCCAGCAGCTTGCAGGCGAGCTCTGGAAACACCATATATTTT. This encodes CASSLQASSGNTIYF. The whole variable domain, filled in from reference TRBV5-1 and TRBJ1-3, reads KAGVTQTPRYLIKTRGQQVTLSCSPISGHRSVSWYQQTPGQGLQFLFEYFSETQRNKGNFPGRFSGRQFSNSRSEMNVSTLELGDSALYLCASSLQASSGNTIYFGEGSWLTVV.